The 17 T cell receptor beta chains reported below all come from one sample, sequenced in a study of T cells after yellow fever vaccination. In TCRdb, the 5' RACE reads were re-called with MiXCR into one record per CDR3 protein. The repertoire holds roughly 500,000 distinct CDR3 sequences, approximately 21% seen once, with 14% in the top ten. The sequencing here drew on PBMCs, taken 15 days after the yellow fever booster vaccination. The origin of the receptors is a man aged 25 to 45 who received the YFV17D yellow fever vaccine.

The J gene is TRBJ2-5, the V gene TRBV21-1; TRBD1 is taken as the D call from the table, unchecked against the DNA. TRBV21-1 is tagged as a pseudogene. The CDR3 length is 16 residues. The CDR3 sequence: CASSPFRTGYEETQYF. CDR3 nucleotide sequence: TGTGCCAGCAGCCCATTCCGGACAGGGTATGAGGAGACCCAGTACTTC.

This clonotype was seen more than once but under ten times. The chain combines TRBV7-2 with TRBJ2-7; D unresolved. Germline V gene lookup returns CDR1 SGHTA and CDR2 FQGNSA. The V and J ends lost 5 bases and 0 bases respectively, with 11 bases between them. This CDR3 region has 14 residues. As DNA, the CDR3 is TGTGCCAGCAGCCTGAGTATACCCTCCTACGAGCAGTACTTC. This sequence encodes CASSLSIPSYEQYF. Complete variable domain (other parts from reference TRBV7-2 and TRBJ2-7): GAGVSQSPSNKVTEKGKDVELRCDPISGHTALYWYRQSLGQGLEFLIYFQGNSAPDKSGLPSDRFSAERTGGSVSTLTIQRTQQEDSAVYLCASSLSIPSYEQYFGPGTRLTVT.

There are a few counts of this clonotype. The chain combines TRBV6-2 or TRBV6-3 with TRBJ2-1; TRBD2 aligns across 9 bases. CDR3 length: 16 amino acids. Unmatched junction bases numbered 16, after V lost 4 bases and J lost 12 bases. Germline loops: CDR1 MNHEY, CDR2 SVGEGT. The CDR3 loop reads CASSLRAAGGPLLQFF. The CDR3 bases are TGTGCCAGCAGTTTACGTGCGGCGGGAGGGCCATTGTTGCAGTTCTTC.

This clonotype was picked up many times. The CDR3 protein is CASSLLGRGDSHTGELFF. CDR3 sequence (DNA): TGTGCCAGCAGTTTATTGGGTCGGGGGGATAGTCACACCGGGGAGCTGTTTTTT. The gene calls are TRBV12-3 or TRBV12-4 and TRBJ2-2; TRBD2 aligns across 7 bases. The J segment lost 3 bases and the V segment lost 2 bases, leaving 12 bases of the junction unmatched. There are 18 residues in the CDR3.

V is TRBV7-9 and J is TRBJ2-1; 10 bases map to TRBD2. CDR1 is SEHNR, CDR2 FQNEAQ, per germline (reference sequence). The CDR3 runs to 16 residues. The junction had 13 bases not matched to a gene; V was cut back by 5 bases and J by 9 bases. The CDR3 loop reads CASSLGASGSGGEQFF. DNA of the CDR3: TGTGCCAGCAGCCTTGGCGCTAGCGGGAGCGGCGGTGAGCAGTTCTTC. Complete variable domain (other parts from reference TRBV7-9 and TRBJ2-1): DTGVSQNPRHKITKRGQNVTFRCDPISEHNRLYWYRQTLGQGPEFLTYFQNEAQLEKSRLLSDRFSAERPKGSFSTLEIQRTEQGDSAMYLCASSLGASGSGGEQFFGPGTRLTVL.

The rearrangement links TRBV25-1 to TRBJ2-6, with D maybe TRBD1 (5 bases). Trimming pared 6 bases from V and 0 bases from J, leaving 12 bases between. CDR3 size: 16 residues. The germline V gene encodes CDR1 MGHDK and CDR2 SYGVNS. The CDR3 spells CASRKTQGSGANVLTF. The CDR3 DNA reads as TGTGCCAGCAGGAAAACCCAGGGCTCTGGGGCCAACGTCCTGACTTTC.

This clonotype was counted between two and nine times. The V call is TRBV6-2 or TRBV6-3, the J call TRBJ2-1; TRBD2 matches 7 bases. Germline V lookup: CDR1 MNHEY, CDR2 SVGEGT. The CDR3 is made up of 15 amino acids. V gave up 2 bases and J gave up 10 bases; unmatched junction bases: 11. In DNA, the CDR3 is TGTGCCAGCAGTTACCTGACTAGTCGGGGGGAAGAGCAGTTCTTC. Its translation is CASSYLTSRGEEQFF.

This clonotype was seen a handful of times. The chain joins TRBV20-1 to TRBJ2-3; TRBD1 agrees at 9 bases. With V trimmed by 5 bases and J by 2 bases, 14 bases remained unmatched. The CDR3 loop spans 17 amino acids. Germline lookup yields CDR1 DFQATT and CDR2 SNEGSKA (reference sequence). The DNA for the CDR3 is TGCAGTGCTCCCTCCCGAGGACAGGGGTTCTACACAGATACGCAGTATTTT. Protein: CSAPSRGQGFYTDTQYF.

This clonotype was picked up a small number of times. The V call is TRBV7-9, the J call TRBJ1-4, with unresolved D. Germline V lookup: CDR1 SEHNR, CDR2 FQNEAQ (reference sequence). With 5 bases removed from V and 8 bases from J, the gap between germline ends came to 9 bases. The CDR3 totals 12 residues. The CDR3 sequence: CASSKHGEKLFF. The CDR3 DNA reads as TGTGCCAGCAGCAAACACGGGGAAAAACTGTTTTTT.

The chain links TRBV6-5 to TRBJ2-7; D might be TRBD1 (6 bases). This CDR3 spans 15 amino acids. Germline V gene lookup returns CDR1 MNHEY and CDR2 SVGAGI. Deletions cut 3 bases from V and 5 bases from J, with 17 bases between. This CDR3 is CASSYSDRFAHEQYF. As DNA, the CDR3 is TGTGCCAGCAGTTATTCAGACAGGTTCGCCCACGAGCAGTACTTC.

The sample holds a few counts of this clonotype. The rearrangement joins TRBV5-1 to TRBJ1-1; D uncertain. Germline V gene sequence: CDR1 SGHRS, CDR2 YFSETQ. Trimming took off 5 bases at V and 3 bases at J, with 8 bases between the two ends. The length of the CDR3 is 12 residues. This chain's CDR3 is CASRRSYTEAFF. CDR3 nucleotides: TGCGCCAGCAGACGGTCCTACACTGAAGCTTTCTTT.

The chain recombines TRBV7-9 with TRBJ2-3; TRBD1 matches 7 bases. V lost 3 bases and J lost 4; bases outside the gene matches: 13. Germline V gene sequence: CDR1 SEHNR, CDR2 FQNEAQ (reference sequence). The length of the CDR3 is 17 residues. The CDR3 reads CASSFIPGAGGSDTQYF. The CDR3 DNA reads as TGTGCCAGCAGCTTCATACCCGGCGCAGGGGGATCAGATACGCAGTATTTT.

The chain combines TRBV5-1 with TRBJ2-5; the D gene is possibly TRBD1 (6 bases). V lost 6 bases and J lost 4, with 16 bases in between. This CDR3 is built from 14 residues. Germline loops: CDR1 SGHRS, CDR2 YFSETQ. CDR3 sequence reads: CASTPTGLGETQYF. The CDR3 region has the DNA TGCGCCAGCACCCCGACAGGACTCGGAGAGACCCAGTACTTC.

Worth noting for this clonotype: A junction boundary mismatches the germline segment, possibly from a read error. V is TRBV5-8 and J is TRBJ2-5; the D is unclear. This CDR3 has 11 residues. The germline V gene encodes CDR1 SGHTS and CDR2 YDEGEE. The CDR3 reads CASSLALGWDF. CDR3 bases: TGTGCCAGCAGCTTGGCCTTAGGATGGGACTTC.

This clonotype has a handful of counts. CDR3 in DNA: TGCAGTGCGAAATCGGGGAACACCGGGGAGCTGTTTTTT. Protein product: CSAKSGNTGELFF. V gene TRBV20-1 combines with J gene TRBJ2-2; D ambiguous. Germline CDR1 reads DFQATT; CDR2 reads SNEGSKA (reference sequence). V was trimmed by 6 bases and J by 1 base, leaving 9 bases between them. This CDR3 comprises 13 residues.

The rearrangement joins TRBV7-7 to TRBJ2-1; 10 bases match TRBD2. V lost 5 bases and J lost 9; bases outside the gene matches: 4. CDR1 is SSHAT and CDR2 is FNYEAQ in the germline V gene (reference sequence). The CDR3 has 13 residues. This CDR3 reads CASSPRLAGEQFF. CDR3 in DNA: TGTGCCAGCAGCCCAAGACTAGCGGGTGAGCAGTTCTTC.

The table lists this clonotype with a few counts. The gene calls are TRBV11-2 and TRBJ2-7; TRBD1 is a possible D gene (7 bases). The CDR3 has 16 residues. V gave up 1 base and J gave up 3 bases, with 16 bases separating them. The V gene's germline CDR1 is SGHAT and CDR2 FQNNGV. CDR3 sequence (DNA): TGTGCCAGCAGCTTAGGCCGGGCGGGACAGAGCTACGAGCAGTACTTC. It is translated as CASSLGRAGQSYEQYF.